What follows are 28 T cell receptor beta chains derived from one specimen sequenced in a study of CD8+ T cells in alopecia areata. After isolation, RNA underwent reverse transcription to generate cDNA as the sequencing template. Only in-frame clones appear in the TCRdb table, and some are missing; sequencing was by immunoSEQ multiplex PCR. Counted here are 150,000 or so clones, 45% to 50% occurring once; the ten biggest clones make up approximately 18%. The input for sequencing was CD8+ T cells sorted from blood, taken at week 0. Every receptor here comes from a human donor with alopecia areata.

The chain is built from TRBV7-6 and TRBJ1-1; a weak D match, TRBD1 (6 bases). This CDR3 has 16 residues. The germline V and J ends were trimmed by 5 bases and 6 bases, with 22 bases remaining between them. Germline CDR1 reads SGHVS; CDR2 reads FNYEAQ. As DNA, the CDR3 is TGTGCCAGCAGCCTCAGGACAGCAAATCTGTTCTCTGAAGCTTTCTTT. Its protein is CASSLRTANLFSEAFF.

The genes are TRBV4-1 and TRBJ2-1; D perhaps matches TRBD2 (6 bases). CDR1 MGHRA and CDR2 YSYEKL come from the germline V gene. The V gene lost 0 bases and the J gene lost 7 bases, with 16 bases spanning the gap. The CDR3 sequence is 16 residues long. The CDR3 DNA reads TGCGCCAGCAGCCAAGATTTTGGAGGGTTTGGTAATGAGCAGTTCTTC. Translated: CASSQDFGGFGNEQFF.

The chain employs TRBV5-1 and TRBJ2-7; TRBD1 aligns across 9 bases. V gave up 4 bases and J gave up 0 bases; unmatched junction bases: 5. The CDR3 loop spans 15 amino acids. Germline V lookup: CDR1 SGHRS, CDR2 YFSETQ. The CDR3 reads CASSPLGQGSYEQYF. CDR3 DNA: TGCGCCAGCAGCCCGCTGGGACAGGGCTCCTACGAGCAGTACTTC.

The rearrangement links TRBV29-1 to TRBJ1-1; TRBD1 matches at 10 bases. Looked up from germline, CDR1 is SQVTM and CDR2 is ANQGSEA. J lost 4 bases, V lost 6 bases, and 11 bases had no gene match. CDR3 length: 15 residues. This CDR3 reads CSVLGTGDRVTEAFF. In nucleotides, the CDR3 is TGCAGCGTCCTCGGGACAGGGGATAGGGTCACTGAAGCTTTCTTT.

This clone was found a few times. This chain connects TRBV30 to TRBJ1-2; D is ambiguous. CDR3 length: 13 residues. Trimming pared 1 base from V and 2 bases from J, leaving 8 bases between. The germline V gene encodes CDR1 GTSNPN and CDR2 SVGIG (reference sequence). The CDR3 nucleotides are TGTGCCTGGAGTGAGACGGTGAACTATGGCTACACCTTC. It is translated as CAWSETVNYGYTF.

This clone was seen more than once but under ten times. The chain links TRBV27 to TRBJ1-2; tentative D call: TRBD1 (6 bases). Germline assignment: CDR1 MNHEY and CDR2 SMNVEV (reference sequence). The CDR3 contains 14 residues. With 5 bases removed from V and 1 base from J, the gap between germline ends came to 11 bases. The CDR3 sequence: CASSLGQFNYGYTF. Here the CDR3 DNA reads TGTGCCAGCAGTCTCGGACAGTTTAACTATGGCTACACCTTC.

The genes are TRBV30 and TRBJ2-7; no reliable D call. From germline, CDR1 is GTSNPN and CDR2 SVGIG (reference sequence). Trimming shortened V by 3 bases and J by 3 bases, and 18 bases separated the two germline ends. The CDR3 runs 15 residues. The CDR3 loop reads CAWSEIPLPLYEQYF. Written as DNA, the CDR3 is TGTGCCTGGAGCGAAATCCCTCTCCCCCTCTACGAGCAGTACTTC.

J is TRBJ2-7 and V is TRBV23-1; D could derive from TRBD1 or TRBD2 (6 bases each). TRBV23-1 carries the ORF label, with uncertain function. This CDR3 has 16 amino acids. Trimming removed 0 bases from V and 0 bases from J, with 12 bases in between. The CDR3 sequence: CASSQSGGESSYEQYF. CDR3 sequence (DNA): TGCGCCAGCAGTCAATCGGGGGGCGAGAGCTCCTACGAGCAGTACTTC.

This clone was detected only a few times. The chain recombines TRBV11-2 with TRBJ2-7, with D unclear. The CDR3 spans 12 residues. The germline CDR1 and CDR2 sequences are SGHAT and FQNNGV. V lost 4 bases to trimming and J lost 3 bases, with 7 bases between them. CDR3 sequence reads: CASSSPVYEQYF. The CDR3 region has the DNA TGTGCCAGCAGCTCTCCCGTCTACGAGCAGTACTTC.

This CDR3 reads CASSLVGQGVGVEQFF. CDR3 bases: TGTGCCAGCAGCTTGGTAGGACAGGGAGTTGGGGTAGAGCAGTTCTTC. V and J are TRBV5-6 and TRBJ2-1; 8 positions match TRBD1. Germline CDR1 reads SGHDT; CDR2 reads YYEEEE. This CDR3 region has 16 residues. V lost 0 bases and J lost 10; bases outside the gene matches: 12.

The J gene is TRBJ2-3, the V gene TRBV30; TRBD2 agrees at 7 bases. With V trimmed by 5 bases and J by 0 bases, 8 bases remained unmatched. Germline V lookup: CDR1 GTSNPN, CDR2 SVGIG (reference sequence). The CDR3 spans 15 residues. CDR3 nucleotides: TGTGCCTGGCACGATCTCGGGGGGAGCACAGATACGCAGTATTTT. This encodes CAWHDLGGSTDTQYF.

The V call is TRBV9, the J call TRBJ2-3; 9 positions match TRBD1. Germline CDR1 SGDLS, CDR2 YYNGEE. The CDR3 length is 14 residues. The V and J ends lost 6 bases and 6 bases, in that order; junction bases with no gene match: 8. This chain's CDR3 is CASTLGQGPDTQYF. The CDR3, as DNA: TGTGCCAGCACCTTAGGACAGGGGCCCGATACGCAGTATTTT.

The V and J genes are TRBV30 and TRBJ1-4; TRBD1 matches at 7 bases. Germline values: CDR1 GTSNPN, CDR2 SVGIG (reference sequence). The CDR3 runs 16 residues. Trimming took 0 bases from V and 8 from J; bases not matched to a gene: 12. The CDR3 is CAWSVPGRGLGEKLFF. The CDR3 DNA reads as TGTGCCTGGAGTGTACCGGGCAGGGGGTTAGGGGAAAAACTGTTTTTT.

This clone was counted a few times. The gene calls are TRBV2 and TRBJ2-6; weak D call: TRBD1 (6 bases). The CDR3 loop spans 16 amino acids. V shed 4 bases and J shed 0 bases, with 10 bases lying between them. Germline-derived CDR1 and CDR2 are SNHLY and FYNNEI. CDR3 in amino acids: CASSVDSLSGANVLTF. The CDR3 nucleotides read TGTGCCAGCAGTGTGGACAGCCTCTCTGGGGCCAACGTCCTGACTTTC.

CDR3: CASSLVGGERTDTQYF. CDR3 nucleotides: TGTGCCAGCAGCTTAGTGGGTGGGGAGCGCACAGATACGCAGTATTTT. The chain is built from TRBV13 and TRBJ2-3; perhaps TRBD2 as D (5 bases). Germline lookup yields CDR1 PRHDT and CDR2 FYEKMQ (reference sequence). This CDR3 is built from 16 residues. Trimming took off 1 base at V and 1 base at J, with 12 bases between the two ends.

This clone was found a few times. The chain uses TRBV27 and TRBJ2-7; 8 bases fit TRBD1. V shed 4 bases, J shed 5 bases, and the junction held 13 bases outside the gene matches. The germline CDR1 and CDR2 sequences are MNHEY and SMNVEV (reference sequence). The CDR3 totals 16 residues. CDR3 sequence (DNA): TGTGCCAGCAGTTGGAGTGTGGGACAGGCTTACGACGAGCAGTACTTC. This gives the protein CASSWSVGQAYDEQYF.

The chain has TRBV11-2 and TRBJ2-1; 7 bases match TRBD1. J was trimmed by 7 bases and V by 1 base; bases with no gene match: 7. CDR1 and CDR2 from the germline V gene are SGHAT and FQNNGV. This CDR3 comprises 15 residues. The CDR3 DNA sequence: TGTGCCAGCAGCTTAGGGACAGGCTTTGAAAATGAGCAGTTCTTC. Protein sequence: CASSLGTGFENEQFF.

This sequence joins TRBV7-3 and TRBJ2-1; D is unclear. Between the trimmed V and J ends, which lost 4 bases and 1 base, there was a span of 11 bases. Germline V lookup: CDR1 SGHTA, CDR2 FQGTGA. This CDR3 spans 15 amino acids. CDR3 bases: TGTGCCAGCAGCTCCTCTGAATTTTCCTACAATGAGCAGTTCTTC. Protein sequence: CASSSSEFSYNEQFF.

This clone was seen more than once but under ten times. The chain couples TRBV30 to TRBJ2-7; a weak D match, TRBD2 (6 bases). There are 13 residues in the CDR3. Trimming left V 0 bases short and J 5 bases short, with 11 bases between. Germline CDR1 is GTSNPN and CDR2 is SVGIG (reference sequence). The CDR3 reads CAWSVGGWNEQYF. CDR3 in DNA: TGTGCCTGGAGTGTTGGGGGGTGGAACGAGCAGTACTTC.

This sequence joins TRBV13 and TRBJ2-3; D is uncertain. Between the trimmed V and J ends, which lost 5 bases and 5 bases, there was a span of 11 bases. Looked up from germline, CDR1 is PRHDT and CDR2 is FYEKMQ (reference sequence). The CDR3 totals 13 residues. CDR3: CASSARLEDTQYF. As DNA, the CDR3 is TGTGCCAGCAGCGCCAGACTGGAAGATACGCAGTATTTT. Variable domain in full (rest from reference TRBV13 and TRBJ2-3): AAGVIQSPRHLIKEKRETATLKCYPIPRHDTVYWYQQGPGQDPQFLISFYEKMQSDKGSIPDRFSAQQFSDYHSELNMSSLELGDSALYFCASSARLEDTQYFGPGTRLTVL.

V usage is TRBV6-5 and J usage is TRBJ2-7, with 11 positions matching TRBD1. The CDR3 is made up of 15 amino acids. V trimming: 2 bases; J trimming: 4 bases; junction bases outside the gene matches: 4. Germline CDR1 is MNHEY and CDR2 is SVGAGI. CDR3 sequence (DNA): TGTGCCAGCAGTTACGCCGGGACAGGGGGTTACGAGCAGTACTTC. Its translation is CASSYAGTGGYEQYF.

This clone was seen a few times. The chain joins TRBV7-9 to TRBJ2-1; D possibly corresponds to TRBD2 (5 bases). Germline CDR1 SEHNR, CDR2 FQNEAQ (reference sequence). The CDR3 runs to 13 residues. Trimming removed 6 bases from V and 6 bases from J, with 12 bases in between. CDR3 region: CASRLGDSNEQFF. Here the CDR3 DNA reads TGTGCCAGCAGATTGGGAGATAGCAATGAGCAGTTCTTC. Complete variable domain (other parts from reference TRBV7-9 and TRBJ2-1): DTGVSQNPRHKITKRGQNVTFRCDPISEHNRLYWYRQTLGQGPEFLTYFQNEAQLEKSRLLSDRFSAERPKGSFSTLEIQRTEQGDSAMYLCASRLGDSNEQFFGPGTRLTVL.

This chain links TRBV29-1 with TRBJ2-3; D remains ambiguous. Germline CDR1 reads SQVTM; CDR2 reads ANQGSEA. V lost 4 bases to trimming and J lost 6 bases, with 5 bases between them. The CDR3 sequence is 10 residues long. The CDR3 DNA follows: TGCAGCGTTGTAATGGATACGCAGTATTTT. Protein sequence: CSVVMDTQYF.

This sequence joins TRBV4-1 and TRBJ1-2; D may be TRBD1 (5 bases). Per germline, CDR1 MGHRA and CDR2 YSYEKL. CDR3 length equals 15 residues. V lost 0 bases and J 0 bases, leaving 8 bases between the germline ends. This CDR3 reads CASSQDGAANYGYTF. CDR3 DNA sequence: TGCGCCAGCAGCCAAGATGGGGCAGCTAACTATGGCTACACCTTC.

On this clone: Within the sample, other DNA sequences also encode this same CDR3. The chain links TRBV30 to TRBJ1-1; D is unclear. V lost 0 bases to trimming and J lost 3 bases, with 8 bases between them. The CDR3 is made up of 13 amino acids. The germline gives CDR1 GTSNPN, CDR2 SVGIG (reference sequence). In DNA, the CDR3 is TGTGCCTGGAGTGTGTTGGGATACACTGAAGCTTTCTTT. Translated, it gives CAWSVLGYTEAFF.

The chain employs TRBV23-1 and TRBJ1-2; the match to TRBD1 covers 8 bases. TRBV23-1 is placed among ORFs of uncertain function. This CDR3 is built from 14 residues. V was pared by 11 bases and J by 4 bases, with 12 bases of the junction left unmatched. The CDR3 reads CAEQQVQGGYGYTF. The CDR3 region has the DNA TGCGCCGAGCAGCAGGTACAGGGGGGCTATGGCTACACCTTC.

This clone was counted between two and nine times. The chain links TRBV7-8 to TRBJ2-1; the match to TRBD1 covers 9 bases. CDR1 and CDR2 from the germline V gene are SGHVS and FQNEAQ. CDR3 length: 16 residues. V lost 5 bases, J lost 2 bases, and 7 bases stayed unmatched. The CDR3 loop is CASSPGGQGTYNEQFF. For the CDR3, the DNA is TGTGCCAGCAGCCCGGGGGGACAGGGCACCTACAATGAGCAGTTCTTC. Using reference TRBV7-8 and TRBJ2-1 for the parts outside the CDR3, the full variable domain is GAGVSQSPRYKVAKRGQDVALRCDPISGHVSLFWYQQALGQGPEFLTYFQNEAQLDKSGLPSDRFFAERPEGSVSTLKIQRTQQEDSAVYLCASSPGGQGTYNEQFFGPGTRLTVL.

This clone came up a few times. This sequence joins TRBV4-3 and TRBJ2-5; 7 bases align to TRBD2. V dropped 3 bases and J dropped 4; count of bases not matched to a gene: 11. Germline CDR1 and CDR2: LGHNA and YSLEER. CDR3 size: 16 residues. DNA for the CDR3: TGCGCCAGCAGCCACTCGCTAGCGGCCCCCGGAGAGACCCAGTACTTC. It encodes CASSHSLAAPGETQYF.